This T cell receptor (beta chain) was captured by sequencing in a study of blood T cell repertoires in COVID-19 (dated by TCRdb to 2020 to 2021). The study in broad terms: Collaborator samples came from the United States, Italy and Spain and covered acute and convalescent phases of COVID-19. The prospective study material was composed of cDNA or gDNA derived from T cells, B-cell-depleted T cells, or PBMCs. Where available, HLA class I and class II types were obtained from metadata supplied by the sample provider rather than from assay-based typing. Deeply sampled blood TCRbeta repertoires from subjects exposed to, actively infected with, or recovered from COVID-19 were included in the dataset. The sample metadata nearly always contained a de-identified subject ID, COVID-19 status, age in years and sex. A freely available public database, intended as a resource for researchers studying the immune response to SARS-CoV-2, is where the repertoires were released. The samples were drawn from the first 160 participants of the ongoing ImmuneRACE study and from roughly 1,300 subjects provided by 6 global collaborators. Paper-wide results and their limitations: Clinical and demographic metadata were provided uncurated, with the amount varying by source and participant.

This clone was observed a handful of times. What this receptor recognizes is not known. Base qualities are not at hand, and no much larger clone is one base apart. Collaborating institutions collected whole blood in K2EDTA tubes following their own protocols. For TCRbeta analysis, collaborator samples were shipped as frozen whole blood, as isolated PBMCs, or as DNA extracted from either sample type. The CDR3 measures 16 amino acids from cysteine to phenylalanine. Only the CDR3 part of the read is kept: 48 bases, read in frame from the first base. According to the germline V gene, CDR1 reads LGHNA and CDR2 reads YSLEER. The germline V end is reduced by 1 base and the J end by 2 bases; junction bases left unmatched: 6. TCRbeta CDR3 regions were amplified from genomic DNA by means of the immunoSEQ Assay, a bias-controlled multiplex PCR. Concerning the study's data processing: Nucleated cell counts per sample were estimated from amplification of reference gene primers within the assay. Sequence reads were collapsed and filtered to measure the absolute abundance of every unique TCRbeta CDR3 rearrangement. For each sample, productive Simpson clonality was calculated by taking the square root of Simpson's diversity index across productive rearrangements. What TCRdb holds here is the immuneACCESS table cut down to in-frame rearrangements. Part of the clones is not present; checked against another copy, under half of the missing clones reflect an unresolved V gene, and the others are unexplained. Clone size and V and J calls were adopted from that table, with D and trimming inferred from the DNA. The sample includes about 180,000 clones, with just under 80% observed a single time. The ten largest clones capture 6.5% to 7% of the sample.

Sequences were obtained from peripheral blood. This TCR derives from a man in his sixties or seventies with active or convalescent COVID-19. The sequence joins TRBV4-3 to TRBJ1-2; TRBD1 aligns with 8 central bases. The DNA reads TGCGCCAGCAGCCAAGGGGCCCAGGGGGCAAACTATGGCTACACCTTC. Its coded protein is CASSQGAQGANYGYTF.